The 5 T cell receptor beta chains reported below all come from one sample, sequenced in a study of shared clonotypes between healthy human individuals. Profiled with immunoSEQ multiplex PCR; TCRdb holds only in-frame clones, not every one. The sample shows about 2.4 million clones, 80% to 95% of them seen only once. Specimen: naive CD4+ T cells from PBMCs. Subset in this sample: CD45RA+ positively selected. Receptors originate from a man between 18 and 29 years old in good health. Some clones in this sample may be carry-over from other donors' samples.

J is TRBJ1-5 and V is TRBV28; D gene uncertain. V was shortened by 8 bases and J by 2 bases, with 16 bases between the two germline ends. The length of the CDR3 is 15 residues. Germline CDR1 reads MDHEN; CDR2 reads SYDVKM. The CDR3 DNA reads as TGTGCCAGCGGGTCGGTGGACCGAGGCAATCAGCCCCAGCATTTT. It yields the protein CASGSVDRGNQPQHF.

In this sample, this clone turned up once. The J gene is TRBJ2-7, the V gene TRBV5-6; 7 bases agree with TRBD2. The CDR3 is 15 residues long. With 4 bases clipped from V and 2 bases from J, the junction kept 9 bases outside the gene matches. Germline V gene data show CDR1 as SGHDT and CDR2 as YYEEEE. This CDR3 is CASSTLLAYTYEQYF. DNA for the CDR3: TGTGCCAGCAGCACCTTACTAGCGTATACCTACGAGCAGTACTTC.

The V call is TRBV4-1, the J call TRBJ2-4; the D gene could be TRBD1 or TRBD2 (5 bases each). Per the germline V gene, CDR1 is MGHRA and CDR2 is YSYEKL. Between the trimmed V and J ends, which lost 0 bases and 0 bases, there was a span of 9 bases. This CDR3 comprises 16 residues. As DNA, the CDR3 is TGCGCCAGCAGCCAAGATCGGGGCTTAGCCAAAAACATTCAGTACTTC. It codes for CASSQDRGLAKNIQYF.

The chain joins TRBV6-1 to TRBJ2-3; tentatively, D is TRBD1 (6 bases). Germline CDR1 is MNHNS and CDR2 is SASEGT. V was shortened by 3 bases and J by 1 base, with 11 bases between the two germline ends. This CDR3 has 15 amino acids. The CDR3 nucleotides read TGTGCCAGCAGTGACAGGGGTAAAGGCACAGATACGCAGTATTTT. It yields the protein CASSDRGKGTDTQYF.

V gene TRBV11-2 combines with J gene TRBJ2-7; tentative D call: TRBD2 (6 bases). The CDR3 has 15 amino acids. Germline V gene lookup returns CDR1 SGHAT and CDR2 FQNNGV. V lost 1 base and J 0 bases, leaving 10 bases between the germline ends. Here the CDR3 reads CASSLVVSGSYEQYF. The CDR3, as DNA: TGTGCCAGCAGCTTAGTTGTTAGCGGCTCCTACGAGCAGTACTTC.